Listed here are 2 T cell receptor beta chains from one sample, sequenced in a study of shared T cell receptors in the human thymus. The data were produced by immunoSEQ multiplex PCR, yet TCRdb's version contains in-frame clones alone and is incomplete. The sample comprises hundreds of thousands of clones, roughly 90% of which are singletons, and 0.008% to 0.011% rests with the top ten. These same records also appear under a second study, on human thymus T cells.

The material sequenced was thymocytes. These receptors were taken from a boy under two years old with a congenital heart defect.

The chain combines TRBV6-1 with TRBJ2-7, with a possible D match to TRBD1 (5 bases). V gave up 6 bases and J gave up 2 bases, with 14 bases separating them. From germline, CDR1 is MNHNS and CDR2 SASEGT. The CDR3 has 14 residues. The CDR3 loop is CASSRSRVAYEQYF. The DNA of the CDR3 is TGTGCCAGCAGCAGGTCCAGGGTGGCCTACGAGCAGTACTTC.

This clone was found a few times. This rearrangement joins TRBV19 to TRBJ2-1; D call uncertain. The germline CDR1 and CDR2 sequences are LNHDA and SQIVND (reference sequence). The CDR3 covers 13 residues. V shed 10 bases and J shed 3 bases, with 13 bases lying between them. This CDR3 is CATGDQSYNEQFF. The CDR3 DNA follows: TGTGCCACCGGAGATCAGAGCTACAATGAGCAGTTCTTC.